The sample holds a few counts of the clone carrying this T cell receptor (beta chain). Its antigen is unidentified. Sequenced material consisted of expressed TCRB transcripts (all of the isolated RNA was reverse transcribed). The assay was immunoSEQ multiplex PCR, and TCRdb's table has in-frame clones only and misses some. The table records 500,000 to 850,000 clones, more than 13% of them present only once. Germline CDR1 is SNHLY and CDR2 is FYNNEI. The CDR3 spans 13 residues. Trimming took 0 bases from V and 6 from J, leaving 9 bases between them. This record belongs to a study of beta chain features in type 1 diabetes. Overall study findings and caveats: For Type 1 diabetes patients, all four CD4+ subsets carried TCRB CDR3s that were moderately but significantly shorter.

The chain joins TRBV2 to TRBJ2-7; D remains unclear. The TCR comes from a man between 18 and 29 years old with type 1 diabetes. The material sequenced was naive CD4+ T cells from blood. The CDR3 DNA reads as TGTGCCAGCAGTGAAGCTGAAAGATTCGAGCAGTACTTC. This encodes CASSEAERFEQYF.